The entry that follows covers one T cell receptor beta chain sequence. These data belong to a study of blood T cell repertoires in COVID-19. Repertoires were generated with immunoSEQ multiplex PCR, while TCRdb's copy carries only in-frame clones and drops some. The sample shows roughly 150,000 clones, 65% to 85% of them seen only once. Germline V gene sequence: CDR1 SGHTA, CDR2 FQGNSA. CDR3 length equals 15 residues. The V segment lost 1 base and the J segment 4 bases; nucleotides outside the gene matches: 2. V gene TRBV7-2 combines with J gene TRBJ2-1; 9 nucleotides agree with TRBD2. This TCR was sampled from a man between 65 and 85 years old who had been exposed to COVID-19. The sequenced sample was PBMCs or T cells enriched from blood (not recorded which). The CDR3 coding sequence is TGTGCCAGCAGCTTAGGACTAGCGGAGTACAATGAGCAGTTCTTC. Amino acids: CASSLGLAEYNEQFF.